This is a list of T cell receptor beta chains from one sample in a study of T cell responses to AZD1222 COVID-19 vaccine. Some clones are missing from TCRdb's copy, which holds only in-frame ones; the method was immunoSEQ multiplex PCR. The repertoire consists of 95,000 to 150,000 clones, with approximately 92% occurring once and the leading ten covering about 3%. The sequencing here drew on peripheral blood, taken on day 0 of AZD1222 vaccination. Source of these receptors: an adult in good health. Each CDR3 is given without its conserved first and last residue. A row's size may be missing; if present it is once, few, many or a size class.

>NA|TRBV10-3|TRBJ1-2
AISLAGGNYGYT
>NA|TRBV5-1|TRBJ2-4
ASSLDSQNIQY
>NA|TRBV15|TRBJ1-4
ATRRTGRDEKLF
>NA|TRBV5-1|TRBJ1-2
ASSPGQREGYT
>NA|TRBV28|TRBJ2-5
ASSFPMGGVETQY
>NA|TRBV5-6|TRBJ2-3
ASSFYTQIYTDTQY
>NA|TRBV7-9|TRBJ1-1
ASSSGPREAF
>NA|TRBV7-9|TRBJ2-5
ASSLLGQQETQY
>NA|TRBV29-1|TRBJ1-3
SVEAGFSGNTIY
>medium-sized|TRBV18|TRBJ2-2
ASSPPGTGSLTGELF
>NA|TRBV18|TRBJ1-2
ASSGTGSGGYT
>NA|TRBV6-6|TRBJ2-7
ASSWTDEQY
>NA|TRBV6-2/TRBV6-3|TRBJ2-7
ASSSTLGEQY
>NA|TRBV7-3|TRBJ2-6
ASSLGSGANVLT
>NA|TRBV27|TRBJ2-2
ASTHGTGELF
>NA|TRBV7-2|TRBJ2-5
ASSVRMGRWETQY
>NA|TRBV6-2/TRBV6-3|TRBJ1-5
ASSYSKKRHLYSNQPQH
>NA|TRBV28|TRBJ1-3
ASEHFRGKDTIY
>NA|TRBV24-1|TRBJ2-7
ATSDPLAGNYEQY
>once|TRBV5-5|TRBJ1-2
ASSVADRINYGYT
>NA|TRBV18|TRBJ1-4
ASSPRDRPATNEKLF
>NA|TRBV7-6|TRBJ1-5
ASSFGTIQPQH
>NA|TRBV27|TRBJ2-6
ASSLWPGGGHGANVLT
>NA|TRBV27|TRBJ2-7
ASSLYPQGIHEQY
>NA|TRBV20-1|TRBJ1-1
SASSPRTGGTEAF
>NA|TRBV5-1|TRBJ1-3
ASSLGAAHNTIY
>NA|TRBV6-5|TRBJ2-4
ASRDIGDIQY
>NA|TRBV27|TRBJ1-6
ASSYSSAGTSPLH
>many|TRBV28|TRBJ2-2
ASSLASVTGELF
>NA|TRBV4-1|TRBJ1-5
ASSQVLRQGSQH
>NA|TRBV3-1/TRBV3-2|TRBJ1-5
ASSQDSGGDQPQH
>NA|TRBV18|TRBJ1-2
ASRVRPVGGYT
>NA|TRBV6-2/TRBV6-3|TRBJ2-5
ASTPRGETQY
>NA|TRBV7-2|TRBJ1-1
ASSSTGGRTEAF
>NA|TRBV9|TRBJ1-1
ASSLGIGTEAF
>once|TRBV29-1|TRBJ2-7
SVEATAYEQY
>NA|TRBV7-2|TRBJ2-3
ASSFLTPDTQY